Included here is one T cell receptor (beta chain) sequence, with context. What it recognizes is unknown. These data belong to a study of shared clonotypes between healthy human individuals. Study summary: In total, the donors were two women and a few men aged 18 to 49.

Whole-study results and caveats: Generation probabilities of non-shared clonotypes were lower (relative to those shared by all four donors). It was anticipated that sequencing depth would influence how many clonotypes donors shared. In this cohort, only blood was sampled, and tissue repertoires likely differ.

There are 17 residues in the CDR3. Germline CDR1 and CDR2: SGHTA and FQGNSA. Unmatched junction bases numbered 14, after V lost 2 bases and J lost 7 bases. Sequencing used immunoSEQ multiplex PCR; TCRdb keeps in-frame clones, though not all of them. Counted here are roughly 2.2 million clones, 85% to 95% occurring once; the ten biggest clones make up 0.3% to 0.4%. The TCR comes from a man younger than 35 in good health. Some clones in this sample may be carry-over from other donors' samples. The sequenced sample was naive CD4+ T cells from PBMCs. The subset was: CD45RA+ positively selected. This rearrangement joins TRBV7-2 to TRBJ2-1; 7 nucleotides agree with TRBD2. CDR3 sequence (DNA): TGTGCCAGCAGCTTACCCCTCCTGGGGAGGGCCCATAATGAGCAGTTCTTC. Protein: CASSLPLLGRAHNEQFF. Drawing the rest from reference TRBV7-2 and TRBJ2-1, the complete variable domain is GAGVSQSPSNKVTEKGKDVELRCDPISGHTALYWYRQSLGQGLEFLIYFQGNSAPDKSGLPSDRFSAERTGGSVSTLTIQRTQQEDSAVYLCASSLPLLGRAHNEQFFGPGTRLTVL.